This passage covers 10 T cell receptor beta chains from one sample sequenced in a study of T cell responses to AZD1222 COVID-19 vaccine. Only in-frame clones appear in the TCRdb table, and some are missing; sequencing was by immunoSEQ multiplex PCR. This sample has about 85,000 clones, with about 86% found just once. Source: peripheral blood, taken on day 0 of AZD1222 vaccination. These receptors came from an adult in good health.

The chain carries TRBV19 and TRBJ2-7; no clear D. The germline V and J ends were trimmed by 5 bases and 0 bases, with 11 bases remaining between them. CDR3 length: 14 residues. CDR1 and CDR2 from the germline V gene are LNHDA and SQIVND (reference sequence). CDR3 sequence (DNA): TGTGCCAGTAGTGAGAGGCACGGCTCCTACGAGCAGTACTTC. Translation gives CASSERHGSYEQYF.

The rearrangement uses TRBV6-5 and TRBJ1-1; D unclear. Trimming stripped 6 bases from V and 3 bases from J, with 11 bases between. The CDR3 spans 13 residues. Germline values: CDR1 MNHEY, CDR2 SVGAGI. CDR3 in DNA: TGTGCCAGCAGGCCGGACCCATACACTGAAGCTTTCTTT. The encoded protein is CASRPDPYTEAFF.

Only a few counts were recorded for this clone. The genes are TRBV6-5 and TRBJ2-7; D is unresolved. Germline CDR1 reads MNHEY; CDR2 reads SVGAGI. The CDR3 totals 14 residues. V dropped 8 bases and J dropped 3 bases, with 17 bases sitting between them. The CDR3 bases are TGTGCCAGCTCCAGAGCCGGGCCCAACTACGAGCAGTACTTC. Translation gives CASSRAGPNYEQYF.

The chain couples TRBV24-1 to TRBJ2-1; TRBD2 matches 8 bases. Germline V gene sequence: CDR1 KGHDR, CDR2 SFDVKD. V was pared by 8 bases and J by 12 bases, with 17 bases of the junction left unmatched. The CDR3 consists of 15 residues. In DNA, the CDR3 is TGTGCCACCACCCGTAGCGGTCTTAGCGGGGAGGGGCAGTTCTTC. It translates to CATTRSGLSGEGQFF.

The sample holds one count of this clone. The genes are TRBV7-2 and TRBJ2-3, with 9 bases fitting TRBD2. CDR3 length: 16 residues. Germline CDR1 reads SGHTA; CDR2 reads FQGNSA. The junction had 4 bases not matched to a gene; V was cut back by 3 bases and J by 0 bases. The CDR3 protein is CASSFLAGLSTDTQYF. As DNA, the CDR3 is TGTGCCAGCAGCTTCCTAGCGGGGCTCAGCACAGATACGCAGTATTTT.

V usage is TRBV19 and J usage is TRBJ1-4, with unresolved D. With 4 bases removed from V and 8 bases from J, the gap between germline ends came to 11 bases. The CDR3 has 13 residues. Germline V lookup: CDR1 LNHDA, CDR2 SQIVND (reference sequence). The CDR3 reads CASSTLRGEKLFF. The CDR3 DNA follows: TGTGCCAGTAGTACCCTTCGGGGAGAAAAACTGTTTTTT.

The gene calls are TRBV11-2 and TRBJ2-3, with a tentative D call TRBD2 (7 bases). This CDR3 region has 15 residues. Deletions cut 4 bases from V and 5 bases from J, with 16 bases between. CDR1 is SGHAT, CDR2 FQNNGV, per germline. The CDR3 nucleotides read TGTGCCAGCAGCTGGCGGGGGCGCAGAATAGATACGCAGTATTTT. This gives the protein CASSWRGRRIDTQYF. The variable domain in full, with the rest retrieved from reference TRBV11-2 and TRBJ2-3, is EAGVAQSPRYKIIEKRQSVAFWCNPISGHATLYWYQQILGQGPKLLIQFQNNGVVDDSQLPKDRFSAERLKGVDSTLKIQPAKLEDSAVYLCASSWRGRRIDTQYFGPGTRLTVL.

This clone was observed a few times. The V gene is TRBV5-1, the J gene TRBJ2-2; tentative D call: TRBD2 (5 bases). The germline CDR1 and CDR2 sequences are SGHRS and YFSETQ. The CDR3 runs to 16 residues. V dropped 6 bases and J dropped 4 bases, with 19 bases sitting between them. The CDR3 reads CASTLHSGVVTGELFF. The CDR3 nucleotides are TGCGCCAGCACACTCCACTCCGGGGTGGTCACCGGGGAGCTGTTTTTT.

This clone showed up just once. In nucleotides, the CDR3 is TGTGCCAGCAGTTACTCGCACCAGGGCTCCTACGAGCAGTACTTC. Encoded protein: CASSYSHQGSYEQYF. The rearrangement links TRBV6-5 to TRBJ2-7, with TRBD1 as a possible D gene (5 bases). The CDR3 runs to 15 residues. V gave up 0 bases and J gave up 0 bases, with 9 bases separating them. Germline V CDR1 and CDR2: MNHEY, SVGAGI.

The chain has TRBV19 and TRBJ2-3; D not resolved. The germline V gene encodes CDR1 LNHDA and CDR2 SQIVND (reference sequence). Trimming took off 4 bases at V and 2 bases at J, with 7 bases between the two ends. The CDR3 runs 13 residues. CDR3 in amino acids: CASSTWTTDTQYF. CDR3 nucleotides: TGTGCCAGTAGTACCTGGACCACAGATACGCAGTATTTT.